These 14 T cell receptor beta chains came from one sample sequenced in a study of blood T cells in healthy people across ages. Alongside a J-beta primer mix, a sample-barcoded 5' primer served in a second PCR lasting about 7 to 11 cycles. TCRdb reanalysed the 5' RACE reads using MiXCR and keeps one entry per CDR3 protein. Among approximately 1.5 million distinct CDR3 sequences listed, roughly 30% were seen once. Sequencing was done on a sample of blood. These receptors were collected from a woman aged 25 to 39 in good health.

The V call is TRBV4-2, the J call TRBJ2-7; TRBD1 aligns across 8 bases. This CDR3 comprises 15 residues. Germline V gene sequence: CDR1 LGHNA, CDR2 YNFKEQ. After removal of 6 bases from V and 1 base from J, the junction contained 8 bases not matched to a gene. DNA for the CDR3: TGTGCCAGCAGACGTACAGGGGGAAAATCCTACGAGCAGTACTTC. This translates into CASRRTGGKSYEQYF.

This sequence joins TRBV5-1 and TRBJ2-7; 8 bases are shared with TRBD1. Trimming took 0 bases from V and 3 from J; bases not matched to a gene: 5. Germline CDR1 reads SGHRS; CDR2 reads YFSETQ. This CDR3 is built from 15 residues. CDR3 loop: CASSLGPGGRYEQYF. The CDR3, as DNA: TGCGCCAGCAGCTTGGGTCCAGGGGGCCGCTACGAGCAGTACTTC.

The genes are TRBV18 and TRBJ2-1; the D gene is possibly TRBD2 (7 bases). Between the trimmed V and J ends, which lost 0 bases and 4 bases, there was a span of 13 bases. The CDR3 has 16 amino acids. Germline V gene sequence: CDR1 KGHSH, CDR2 LQKENI. CDR3 sequence reads: CASSPPARGGYNEQFF. In nucleotides, the CDR3 is TGTGCCAGCTCACCACCGGCGAGGGGGGGGTACAATGAGCAGTTCTTC.

This clonotype came up a few times. The chain joins TRBV5-5 to TRBJ2-5, with TRBD1 matching over 8 bases. The end of the DNA is better explained by TRBJ2-7, so the J call may be wrong. In germline, CDR1 is SGHKS, CDR2 YYEKEE (reference sequence). CDR3 size: 15 residues. The CDR3 loop reads CASSLGQGSYYEQYF. The CDR3 nucleotides read TGTGCCAGCAGCTTGGGACAGGGGTCCTATTACGAGCAGTACTTC.

This clonotype was observed a handful of times. The chain employs TRBV9 and TRBJ1-5, with D perhaps matching TRBD1 (5 bases). CDR3 size: 19 residues. Per the germline V gene, CDR1 is SGDLS and CDR2 is YYNGEE. V dropped 5 bases and J dropped 0 bases, with 24 bases sitting between them. The CDR3 sequence is CASSMGGFAGFHSNQPQHF. In DNA form, the CDR3 reads TGTGCCAGCAGTATGGGGGGTTTTGCTGGCTTTCATAGCAATCAGCCCCAGCATTTT.

This clonotype was counted at least ten times. In DNA form, the CDR3 reads TGTGCCAGCAGCAGGACAGGCGGGAACACCGGGGAGCTGTTTTTT. The encoded protein is CASSRTGGNTGELFF. The rearrangement joins TRBV6-5 to TRBJ2-2, with 7 bases identical to TRBD1. Germline CDR1 and CDR2: MNHEY and SVGAGI. With 6 bases clipped from V and 1 base from J, the junction kept 5 bases outside the gene matches. The CDR3 sequence is 15 residues long.

This clonotype was observed a few times. This chain connects TRBV28 to TRBJ2-3; 8 nucleotides agree with TRBD1. Trimming cost V 7 bases and J 1 base; bases outside gene matches: 13. The CDR3 consists of 17 residues. Germline values: CDR1 MDHEN, CDR2 SYDVKM. In DNA form, the CDR3 reads TGTGCCAGCACGCCAGGGGGCGAGATTACTGGCACAGATACGCAGTATTTT. Amino acid sequence: CASTPGGEITGTDTQYF.

This chain uses TRBV12-3 or TRBV12-4 with TRBJ2-3; 10 bases match TRBD2. The V and J ends lost 3 bases and 5 bases, in that order; junction bases with no gene match: 8. This CDR3 spans 16 amino acids. CDR3 region: CASSFGSGGRGDTQYF. Written as DNA, the CDR3 is TGTGCCAGCAGTTTTGGTAGCGGGGGGCGGGGAGATACGCAGTATTTT.

The DNA for the CDR3 is TGCAGTGCCCCCCGAGGGAACAAGCTATGGGACGAGCAGTACTTC. This translates into CSAPRGNKLWDEQYF. This chain joins TRBV20-1 and TRBJ2-7; a weak D match, TRBD2 (5 bases). CDR1 is DFQATT, CDR2 SNEGSKA, per germline (reference sequence). Trimming took off 6 bases at V and 5 bases at J, with 23 bases between the two ends. CDR3 length: 15 residues.

The V call is TRBV4-1, the J call TRBJ1-2; no clear D. Germline V gene sequence: CDR1 MGHRA, CDR2 YSYEKL. The CDR3 extends over 13 amino acids. Trimming took off 1 base at V and 6 bases at J, with 9 bases between the two ends. The CDR3 sequence is CASSQVGDNGYTF. The CDR3, as DNA: TGCGCCAGCAGCCAAGTGGGAGACAATGGCTACACCTTC.

In this sample, this clonotype turned up a few times. The rearrangement links TRBV10-2 to TRBJ2-7; possibly TRBD1 for D (7 bases). Germline loops: CDR1 WSHSY, CDR2 SAAADI. V lost 2 bases and J 10 bases, leaving 12 bases between the germline ends. There are 12 residues in the CDR3. The CDR3 sequence is CASSEDREDQYF. CDR3 DNA: TGCGCCAGCAGTGAGGACAGGGAGGATCAGTACTTC.

This rearrangement joins TRBV29-1 to TRBJ2-2; D gene ambiguous. V was trimmed by 4 bases and J by 4 bases, leaving 7 bases between them. The CDR3 spans 12 residues. Germline CDR1 SQVTM, CDR2 ANQGSEA. CDR3 residues: CSVASGTGELFF. CDR3 sequence (DNA): TGCAGCGTTGCCAGTGGCACCGGGGAGCTGTTTTTT.

The chain combines TRBV5-1 with TRBJ1-5; unclear D gene. V lost 0 bases and J lost 3, with 10 bases in between. The CDR3 totals 15 residues. Germline CDR1 SGHRS, CDR2 YFSETQ. Written as DNA, the CDR3 is TGCGCCAGCAGCTTGGGACATAATGACAATCAGCCCCAGCATTTT. Translating gives CASSLGHNDNQPQHF.

V usage is TRBV3-1 and J usage is TRBJ2-4; 14 bases line up with TRBD2. V shed 0 bases and J 3 bases; nucleotides not matched to a gene: 7. This CDR3 is built from 19 residues. The germline V gene has CDR1 LGHDT and CDR2 YNNKEL (reference sequence). The CDR3 sequence: CASSQEGTSGSLDKNIQYF. For the CDR3, the DNA is TGTGCCAGCAGCCAAGAGGGGACTAGCGGGAGTTTGGACAAAAACATTCAGTACTTC.